A selection of T cell receptor beta chains follows, all from one sample in a study of shared clonotypes between healthy human individuals. The data were produced by immunoSEQ multiplex PCR, yet TCRdb's version contains in-frame clones alone and is incomplete. The top ten hold 0.2% to 0.25% of the sample, which has over 750,000 clones, about 97% seen once. Specimen: naive CD8+ T cells sorted from blood. The receptors were gathered from a man aged 25 to 45 in good health. Both conserved end residues are part of each CDR3. Each record gives: D gene, J gene, V gene, clone size, CDR3 DNA, CDR3 protein. D genes are given only for firm matches. A clone size is listed for some rows: how often the clone was seen (once, few, many), or a class if it is expanded.

>TRBD1|TRBJ2-4|TRBV9|NA
TGTGCCAGCAGCGGAGGGACAGGGGATGCCAAAAACATTCAGTACTTC
CASSGGTGDAKNIQYF
>NA|TRBJ2-7|TRBV27|NA
TGTGCCAGCAGTTCTCGGGCACAGGACGAGCAGTACTTC
CASSSRAQDEQYF
>NA|TRBJ1-1|TRBV5-1|NA
TGCGCCAGCAGCTCCTTAACGGGACTGAACACTGAAGCTTTCTTT
CASSSLTGLNTEAFF
>TRBD2|TRBJ2-5|TRBV5-4|NA
TGTGCCAGCAGCTTTGCGGGAGCGCACCAAGAGACCCAGTACTTC
CASSFAGAHQETQYF
>NA|TRBJ2-7|TRBV4-3|NA
TGCGCCAGCAGCCAAGTGGCGACAGTCGAATTCTACGAGCAGTACTTC
CASSQVATVEFYEQYF
>NA|TRBJ2-1|TRBV28|NA
TGTGCCAGCAGTCCAATTAAACTCCTCAATGAGCAGTTCTTC
CASSPIKLLNEQFF
>NA|TRBJ2-6|TRBV2|NA
TGTGCCAGCAGAGGGGGACGGGCCAACGTCCTGACTTTC
CASRGGRANVLTF
>NA|TRBJ2-5|TRBV5-4|NA
TGTGCCAGCAGCTATCCTTACCAGGAGACCCAGTACTTC
CASSYPYQETQYF
>NA|TRBJ2-7|TRBV2|NA
TGTGCCAGCAGTGGTACTCGACCCTACGAGCAGTACTTC
CASSGTRPYEQYF
>TRBD2|TRBJ2-7|TRBV7-9|NA
TGTGCCAGCAGTCATCCCACTAGCGGGAGCTACGAGCAGTACTTC
CASSHPTSGSYEQYF
>NA|TRBJ2-1|TRBV5-1|NA
TGCGCCAGCAGCTTGGAGGCAGCGACCTACAATGAGCAGTTCTTC
CASSLEAATYNEQFF
>NA|TRBJ2-5|TRBV27|NA
TGTGCCAGCAGTTTTGGGGGGGCAGAGACCCAGTACTTC
CASSFGGAETQYF
>NA|TRBJ2-7|TRBV5-6|NA
TGTGCCAGCAGCTTGGTTGGAGGCCTAAGCTCCTACGAGCAGTACTTC
CASSLVGGLSSYEQYF
>TRBD1|TRBJ1-1|TRBV29-1|NA
TGCAGCGTCACAGGGGCGGGCACTGAAGCTTTCTTT
CSVTGAGTEAFF
>TRBD1|TRBJ1-1|TRBV27|NA
TGTGCCAGCAGGGGGGAGACAGGGTTACCTCCTGAAGCTTTCTTT
CASRGETGLPPEAFF
>NA|TRBJ2-7|TRBV29-1|NA
TGCAGCGTTGAGATGGACATCCCCTACGAGCAGTACTTC
CSVEMDIPYEQYF
>NA|TRBJ2-7|TRBV18|NA
TGTGCCAGCTCACCCCGGCCCTCCTACGAGCAGTACTTC
CASSPRPSYEQYF
>NA|TRBJ2-7|TRBV19|NA
TGTGCCAGTAGTATGAAAGCGGGTGACGAGCAGTACTTC
CASSMKAGDEQYF
>TRBD1|TRBJ1-6|TRBV30|NA
TGTGCCTGGGTACCGGGACAGGGGACTTCACCCCTCCACTTT
CAWVPGQGTSPLHF
>TRBD1|TRBJ2-3|TRBV4-3|NA
TGCGCCAGCAGCCAGCAGACAGGGAGAGATACGCAGTATTTT
CASSQQTGRDTQYF
>NA|TRBJ1-2|TRBV29-1|NA
TGCAGCGTTTGGATAAACTATGGCTACACCTTC
CSVWINYGYTF
>NA|TRBJ2-1|TRBV19|NA
TGTGCCAGTAGTATGACAGCCTACAATGAGCAGTTCTTC
CASSMTAYNEQFF
>NA|TRBJ2-1|TRBV6-5|NA
TGTGCCAGCAGATTTCGGACAGTAGGCAATGAGCAGTTCTTC
CASRFRTVGNEQFF
>NA|TRBJ2-1|TRBV2|NA
TGTGCCAGCAGTGGGCTAGGAAACAATGAGCAGTTCTTC
CASSGLGNNEQFF
>NA|TRBJ2-2|TRBV28|NA
TGTGCCAGCAGTCCAATGACGCTAGTCGACATTACCGGGGAGCTGTTTTTT
CASSPMTLVDITGELFF
>NA|TRBJ1-1|TRBV11-3|once
TGTGCCAGCAGCTCCGAAGTAAGGAGCGGACGGCCGCCCGAAGCTTTCTTT
CASSSEVRSGRPPEAFF
>NA|TRBJ2-1|TRBV29-1|NA
TGCAGCGCCTCGGGGGAATCGGGACTGCACAATGAGCAGTTCTTC
CSASGESGLHNEQFF
>NA|TRBJ2-3|TRBV11-2|once
TGTGCCAGCAGCTTAGATTCGGCAGGGCCCACAGATACGCAGTATTTT
CASSLDSAGPTDTQYF
>NA|TRBJ2-1|TRBV5-5|NA
TGTGCCAGTCTACGCTACAATGAGCAGTTCTTC
CASLRYNEQFF
>NA|TRBJ1-5|TRBV28|NA
TGTGCCAGCAGTTTATACGGTCGGGTCGCAGGACAGCCCCAGCATTTT
CASSLYGRVAGQPQHF
>TRBD2|TRBJ2-7|TRBV30|NA
TGTGCCTGGAGCCCCACACAGCGGGAACTTTACGAGCAGTACTTC
CAWSPTQRELYEQYF
>NA|TRBJ2-7|TRBV19|NA
TGTGCCAGTAGTCACCCCGGGAACGAGCAGTACTTC
CASSHPGNEQYF
>NA|TRBJ2-7|TRBV7-9|NA
TGTGCCAGCAGCTCACACACAGGGGGGGACGAGCAGTACTTC
CASSSHTGGDEQYF
>TRBD1|TRBJ2-1|TRBV5-5|NA
TGTGCCAGCAGCTTGACAGGGGAATCAAGCTCCTACAATGAGCAGTTCTTC
CASSLTGESSSYNEQFF
>NA|TRBJ1-3|TRBV4-3|once
TGCGCCAGCAGCCAAGGTGCGGGGGCTGGAAACACCATATATTTT
CASSQGAGAGNTIYF
>TRBD2|TRBJ2-3|TRBV6-4|NA
TGTGCCAGCAGTGACGGGAGGGCTAGCACAGATACGCAGTATTTT
CASSDGRASTDTQYF
>TRBD2|TRBJ2-2|TRBV28|NA
TGTGCCAGCAAACCGGGAGGGCCGGTCGGGGAGCTGTTTTTT
CASKPGGPVGELFF
>NA|TRBJ2-3|TRBV9|NA
TGTGCCTCCGGGGATACAGATACGCAGTATTTT
CASGDTDTQYF
>TRBD2|TRBJ2-7|TRBV28|NA
TGTGCCAGCAGTTTCATAGCGGGAGGGCCCAAGCAGTACTTC
CASSFIAGGPKQYF
>NA|TRBJ2-7|TRBV7-6|NA
TGTGCCAGCAGCTTAGCGTTCTCGGGCGAGCAGTACTTC
CASSLAFSGEQYF
>NA|TRBJ1-5|TRBV6-1|NA
TGTGCCGTCCGGGAGGGGGAATATAGCAATCAGCCCCAGCATTTT
CAVREGEYSNQPQHF
>NA|TRBJ1-5|TRBV2|NA
TGTGCCAGCAGTGGGCAGGGCCGGGGGCCCCAGCATTTT
CASSGQGRGPQHF
>NA|TRBJ1-1|TRBV30|NA
TGTGCCTGGAGTGTCAGGGTTATGAACACTGAAGCTTTCTTT
CAWSVRVMNTEAFF
>NA|TRBJ1-5|TRBV6-5|NA
TGTGCCAGCACAAATGGCGGGGGTCAGCCCCAGCATTTT
CASTNGGGQPQHF
>TRBD2|TRBJ2-2|TRBV11-3|NA
TGTGCCAGCAGCTCACCGACTAGCGGGAGACCCGGGGAGCTGTTTTTT
CASSSPTSGRPGELFF
>TRBD1|TRBJ2-7|TRBV10-2|NA
TGCGCCAGCCGGGACAGCGACTACGAGCAGTACTTC
CASRDSDYEQYF
>TRBD2|TRBJ2-5|TRBV5-5|NA
TGTGCCAGCAGCTCGGCGGGACTAGCGGTTATAAAAGAGACCCAGTACTTC
CASSSAGLAVIKETQYF
>NA|TRBJ2-7|TRBV19|NA
TGTGCCAGTAGTTCCGGGGGAGCCTACGAGCAGTACTTC
CASSSGGAYEQYF
>TRBD2|TRBJ2-1|TRBV4-1|NA
TGCGCCAGCAGCCAAGAACCGGGACTAGTATACAATGAGCAGTTCTTC
CASSQEPGLVYNEQFF